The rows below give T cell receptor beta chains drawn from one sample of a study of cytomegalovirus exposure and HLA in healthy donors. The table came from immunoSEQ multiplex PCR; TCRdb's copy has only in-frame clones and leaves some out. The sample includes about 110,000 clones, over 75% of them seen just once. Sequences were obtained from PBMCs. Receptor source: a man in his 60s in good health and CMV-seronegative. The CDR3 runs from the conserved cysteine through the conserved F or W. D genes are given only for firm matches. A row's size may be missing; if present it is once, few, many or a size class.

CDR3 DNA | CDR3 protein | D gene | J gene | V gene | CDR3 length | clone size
TGTGCCAGCAGCGCGGACAGGGGAGGCAATCAGCCCCAGCATTTT | CASSADRGGNQPQHF | TRBD1 | TRBJ1-5 | TRBV9 | 15 | -
TGTGCCAGCAGAACGGGACAGGGGAAAGGAGAGACCCAGTACTTC | CASRTGQGKGETQYF | TRBD1 | TRBJ2-5 | TRBV25-1 | 15 | -
TGTGCCAGCAGTCCCGGGACAGGACACACCGGGGAGCTGTTTTTT | CASSPGTGHTGELFF | TRBD1 | TRBJ2-2 | TRBV7-3 | 15 | -
TGTGCCAGCAGCCGGTTTAGCGGGGGGGGAGGCACAGATACGCAGTATTTT | CASSRFSGGGGTDTQYF | TRBD2 | TRBJ2-3 | TRBV7-2 | 17 | -
TGTGCCAGCAGCTCGCAGGCGGGCACTGAAGCTTTCTTT | CASSSQAGTEAFF | - | TRBJ1-1 | TRBV6-4 | 13 | -
TGTGCCAGCTCACCACGGCAGGGAAAGAGTAACATTCAGTACTTC | CASSPRQGKSNIQYF | - | TRBJ2-4 | TRBV18 | 15 | once
TGCGCCAGCAGCCACACTCGTGGCAGGGGCGTTAGCACTGAAGCTTTCTTT | CASSHTRGRGVSTEAFF | - | TRBJ1-1 | TRBV4-1 | 17 | -
TGTGCCAGCAGCCGAGCCCGCTCCTACAATGAGCAGTTCTTC | CASSRARSYNEQFF | - | TRBJ2-1 | TRBV5-8 | 14 | few
TGTGCCAGCAAGGCGGGGGGGCGGGGCGAGCAGTTCTTC | CASKAGGRGEQFF | TRBD2 | TRBJ2-1 | TRBV4-2 | 13 | -
TGTGCCAGCAGTTACAGAGGCGGCAGCTCCTACGAGCAGTACTTC | CASSYRGGSSYEQYF | - | TRBJ2-7 | TRBV6-5 | 15 | -
TGTGCCAGCAGCACCCACAAAACAGGCACAGATACGCAGTATTTT | CASSTHKTGTDTQYF | - | TRBJ2-3 | TRBV7-3 | 15 | -
TGTGCCAGCGCCGGGGGGACCTACGAGCAGTACTTC | CASAGGTYEQYF | TRBD2 | TRBJ2-7 | TRBV13 | 12 | -
TGTGCCAGCAGCATTACGGGTTACCAAGAGACCCAGTACTTC | CASSITGYQETQYF | - | TRBJ2-5 | TRBV7-9 | 14 | -
TGTGCCATCAGTGGGACTAGCGGCAGCACAGATACGCAGTATTTT | CAISGTSGSTDTQYF | TRBD2 | TRBJ2-3 | TRBV10-3 | 15 | -
TGTGCCAGCAGCGCGCCGACAGGGTTGAACACTGAAGCTTTCTTT | CASSAPTGLNTEAFF | TRBD1 | TRBJ1-1 | TRBV7-9 | 15 | -
TGTGCCAGCAGTGAGACGGGGGGGCTGGGAAATACGCAGTATTTT | CASSETGGLGNTQYF | TRBD2 | TRBJ2-3 | TRBV2 | 15 | -
TGTGCCAGCAGCCCCGCAACGGGTGCGGGGGAGCAGTACTTC | CASSPATGAGEQYF | - | TRBJ2-7 | TRBV7-7 | 14 | -
TGTGCCAGCAGTTATAAGGGGGGCTACACCTTC | CASSYKGGYTF | - | TRBJ1-2 | TRBV6-5 | 11 | -
TGTGCCTGGAGAGAGGACAGCCACTCTGGAAACACCATATATTTT | CAWREDSHSGNTIYF | - | TRBJ1-3 | TRBV30 | 15 | -
TGTGCCAGCAGCTTAAGACCGGCGGGCTCCTACAATGAGCAGTTCTTC | CASSLRPAGSYNEQFF | - | TRBJ2-1 | TRBV7-3 | 16 | -
TGTGCCAGCAGTTTATCGGAGGACAGGGGTTACTATGGCTACACCTTC | CASSLSEDRGYYGYTF | TRBD1 | TRBJ1-2 | TRBV27 | 16 | -
TGTGCCAGCAGCTTACGAGCAGGGGGCGGACATAGCAATCAGCCCCAGCATTTT | CASSLRAGGGHSNQPQHF | TRBD1 | TRBJ1-5 | TRBV7-8 | 18 | few
TGTGCCAGCAGTTACACTGCCGGGACAGATCAGCCCCAGCATTTT | CASSYTAGTDQPQHF | TRBD1 | TRBJ1-5 | TRBV6-5 | 15 | few
TGTGCCAGCAGTTCCCCTGGTAGGAGGGGTACGCAGTATTTT | CASSSPGRRGTQYF | - | TRBJ2-3 | TRBV6-5 | 14 | -
TGTGCCAGCAGCCCTACAGATTACCAAGAGACCCAGTACTTC | CASSPTDYQETQYF | - | TRBJ2-5 | TRBV7-9 | 14 | -